Listed here is a single T cell receptor (beta chain). V was cut by 1 base and J by 1 base, with 13 bases left in between. The germline V gene encodes CDR1 SEHNR and CDR2 FQNEAQ (reference sequence). The CDR3 extends over 16 amino acids. This record belongs to a study of blood T cell repertoires in COVID-19. Overall study: PBMCs, B-cell-depleted T cells, or T cells were the source of the cDNA or gDNA that made up the material.

Two consecutive negative NP/OP PCR tests, clearance, or resolved symptoms defined Cohort 3 recovery. Data came from immunoSEQ multiplex PCR; TCRdb stores just in-frame clones and leaves some out. The table includes under 200,000 clones, about 80% detected once. This TCR derives from a woman aged 55-75 years who had recovered from COVID-19. The rearrangement uses TRBV7-9 and TRBJ2-5, with a weak D call TRBD1 (5 bases). Sequencing input: PBMCs or T cells enriched from blood (not recorded which). The CDR3 protein is CASSLGFVGAQETQYF. The CDR3 DNA sequence: TGTGCCAGCAGCTTAGGTTTCGTAGGGGCCCAAGAGACCCAGTACTTC.